This TCR beta chain stems from a study of T cell changes during pregnancy in multiple sclerosis. Sequenced by immunoSEQ multiplex PCR; TCRdb stores in-frame clones only, minus some. The profile covers about 32,000 clones, with about nine tenths appearing a single time and roughly 11% taken by the ten largest. The germline gives CDR1 SEHNR, CDR2 FQNEAQ (reference sequence). Trimming stripped 8 bases from V and 5 bases from J, with 12 bases between. This CDR3 is built from 13 residues. The specimen comprised CD8+ T cells from peripheral blood mononuclear cells, sampled in the third trimester of pregnancy. The V and J genes are TRBV7-9 and TRBJ2-2; D gene uncertain. The sequence came from a female donor with multiple sclerosis, enrolled in a pregnancy study. CDR3: CASLGGKTGELFF. The CDR3 DNA follows: TGTGCCAGCCTCGGTGGTAAGACCGGGGAGCTGTTTTTT.